The 12 T cell receptor beta chains below were found in one sample sequenced in a study of T cells after yellow fever vaccination. Via MiXCR, TCRdb re-called the 5' RACE reads, giving one row per CDR3 protein. The data show roughly 240,000 distinct CDR3 sequences, approximately 6.7% seen once. This material consisted of CD4+ T cells sorted from PBMCs, taken on the day of the yellow fever booster vaccination. The receptors originated from a man aged 25-45 years who received the YFV17D yellow fever vaccine.

This clonotype came up many times. The V gene is TRBV20-1, the J gene TRBJ2-7, with D perhaps TRBD1 or TRBD2 (5 bases each). Germline V gene data show CDR1 as DFQATT and CDR2 as SNEGSKA (reference sequence). CDR3 size: 14 residues. Trimming cost V 0 bases and J 2 bases, with 11 bases left between them. The CDR3, as DNA: TGCAGTGCTAGAGATTTGAAGGGACCCTACGAGCAGTACTTC. Protein sequence: CSARDLKGPYEQYF.

The V call is TRBV24-1, the J call TRBJ2-1; 11 bases map to TRBD2. Looked up from germline, CDR1 is KGHDR and CDR2 is SFDVKD. This CDR3 is built from 16 residues. J lost 6 bases, V lost 4 bases, and 7 bases had no gene match. DNA of the CDR3: TGTGCCACCAGTGAATCGGGACTAGCGGCCCTCAATGAGCAGTTCTTC. Its translation is CATSESGLAALNEQFF.

This clonotype showed up many times. The chain recombines TRBV5-1 with TRBJ2-5; TRBD2 might be the D (6 bases). From germline, CDR1 is SGHRS and CDR2 YFSETQ. CDR3 length equals 15 residues. Deletions cut 1 base from V and 4 bases from J, with 14 bases between. CDR3 DNA sequence: TGCGCCAGCAGCTTGATGGACCCCGGGGGAGAGACCCAGTACTTC. Translated: CASSLMDPGGETQYF.

This clonotype was recorded many times. The V gene is TRBV19, the J gene TRBJ2-1; TRBD2 is a possible D gene (5 bases). Trimming left V 6 bases short and J 3 bases short, with 21 bases between. This CDR3 has 17 residues. Germline lookup yields CDR1 LNHDA and CDR2 SQIVND (reference sequence). In DNA form, the CDR3 reads TGTGCCAGTAGATCGAATGGGGAGCCCCGCGGCTACAATGAGCAGTTCTTC. This sequence encodes CASRSNGEPRGYNEQFF.

This clonotype turned up a few times. The J gene is TRBJ2-2, the V gene TRBV12-3 or TRBV12-4; D gene ambiguous. V gave up 4 bases and J gave up 4 bases, with 19 bases separating them. The CDR3 is made up of 17 amino acids. In DNA form, the CDR3 reads TGTGCCAGCAGTTCGGGTCTCCGGGCCAAGGGCACCGGGGAGCTGTTTTTT. This encodes CASSSGLRAKGTGELFF.

This clonotype was recorded at least ten times. V usage is TRBV7-2 and J usage is TRBJ2-7; 13 bases match TRBD2. The CDR3 runs to 14 residues. V shed 2 bases and J 6 bases; nucleotides not matched to a gene: 1. From germline, CDR1 is SGHTA and CDR2 FQGNSA. CDR3 bases: TGTGCCAGCAGCTTAACTAGCGGGAGGGCCGAGCAGTACTTC. Translated: CASSLTSGRAEQYF.

There are many counts of this clonotype. This chain uses TRBV20-1 with TRBJ2-7; tentatively, D is TRBD1 (6 bases). The germline V and J ends were trimmed by 3 bases and 0 bases, with 12 bases remaining between them. The germline V gene has CDR1 DFQATT and CDR2 SNEGSKA (reference sequence). The CDR3 runs 14 residues. The CDR3 DNA reads as TGCAGTGCTAGTACGGGACAAAGCTCCTACGAGCAGTACTTC. Translating it yields CSASTGQSSYEQYF.

This chain joins TRBV6-5 and TRBJ2-3, with TRBD2 matching 9 bases. Germline trimming cut 0 bases from V and 4 bases from J; bases unmatched to any gene: 11. The CDR3 has 18 residues. The V gene's germline CDR1 is MNHEY and CDR2 SVGAGI. The CDR3 DNA reads TGTGCCAGCAGTTACTCGATTTTTAGCGGGAGCGGTTCAGATACGCAGTATTTT. It codes for CASSYSIFSGSGSDTQYF.

The rearrangement uses TRBV7-2 and TRBJ2-3; D remains unclear. The germline CDR1 and CDR2 sequences are SGHTA and FQGNSA. The V end lost 5 bases, the J end lost 2 bases, and 14 bases lay between the germline ends. The CDR3 spans 15 residues. The CDR3 reads CASSGPERITDTQYF. The CDR3 DNA sequence: TGTGCCAGCAGCGGACCGGAGCGAATCACAGATACGCAGTATTTT.

This clonotype has at least ten counts. The rearrangement uses TRBV6-5 and TRBJ1-1; D is possibly TRBD1 (5 bases). The CDR3 has 15 residues. Trimming pared 5 bases from V and 4 bases from J, leaving 17 bases between. Germline lookup yields CDR1 MNHEY and CDR2 SVGAGI. The DNA of the CDR3 is TGTGCCAGCAGTAGACGGGGGACCGCGGGCACTGAAGCTTTCTTT. Translating it yields CASSRRGTAGTEAFF.

The chain couples TRBV20-1 to TRBJ2-5, with D perhaps being TRBD1 or TRBD2 (5 bases each). Germline V gene sequence: CDR1 DFQATT, CDR2 SNEGSKA (reference sequence). There are 14 residues in the CDR3. Trimming took off 5 bases at V and 2 bases at J, with 15 bases between the two ends. CDR3 DNA: TGCAGTGCTGTAAAACCGGGGCTACAAGAGACCCAGTACTTC. Protein: CSAVKPGLQETQYF.

This clonotype was observed a handful of times. J is TRBJ2-5 and V is TRBV2, with D tentatively TRBD2 (6 bases). The CDR3 is made up of 13 amino acids. CDR1 is SNHLY and CDR2 is FYNNEI in the germline V gene. Deletions cut 7 bases from V and 5 bases from J, with 14 bases between. The CDR3 nucleotides read TGTGCCAGCAACCTAGCGATGTTGGAGACCCAGTACTTC. Its protein product is CASNLAMLETQYF.